The 19 T cell receptor beta chains presented below share a single source sample, sequenced in a study of vaccination effects on CD4 cells after COVID-19 (dated by TCRdb to the early 2020s). In the ViraFEST assay, PBMC were stimulated with viral peptide pools, and antigen-specific CD4+ T cell clonotypes were then identified by expansion using TCR sequencing. After approximately 11 days of culture, CD4+ T cells were isolated with the EasySep CD4+ T cell isolation kit. The library relied on the immunoSEQ multiplex PCR assay. This immuneACCESS table, as held by TCRdb, lists in-frame sequences with V and J called but not all clones. Of the missing ones, under half trace to an unresolved V gene in checked studies; the others have no known cause. Recorded for this sample are tens of thousands of clones; 65% to 85% of them occurred a single time. The top ten clonotypes cover 12% of the sample. No antigen is known for these receptors.

The source was CD4+ T cells from PBMCs cultured with HCoV-229E spike peptides, collected before COVID-19 vaccination. The sample's cell subset or site label, decoded: HCoV-229E spike overlapping peptide pool stimulation. The receptor set was obtained from a human donor who received a COVID-19 vaccine.

The chain employs TRBV20-1 and TRBJ2-5; D is ambiguous. There are 11 residues in the CDR3. Looked up from germline, CDR1 is DFQATT and CDR2 is SNEGSKA (reference sequence). Trimming shortened V by 3 bases and J by 5 bases, and 7 bases separated the two germline ends. CDR3 bases: TGCAGTGCTAGGGTGCAGGAGACCCAGTACTTC. Translation gives CSARVQETQYF.

This clone turned up a few times. This chain uses TRBV11-3 with TRBJ2-2, with D unclear. Trimming cost V 0 bases and J 5 bases, with 22 bases left between them. Germline CDR1 reads SGHNT; CDR2 reads YENEEA. The CDR3 extends over 19 amino acids. The DNA for the CDR3 is TGTGCCAGCAGCTTAGAGCGAGGCGGAAGTCAGTGGGTGACCGGGGAGCTGTTTTTT. It encodes CASSLERGGSQWVTGELFF.

CDR3 residues: CASSEGTSGPQETQYF. CDR3 nucleotides: TGTGCCAGCAGCGAAGGGACTAGCGGGCCACAAGAGACCCAGTACTTC. The V and J genes are TRBV7-9 and TRBJ2-5; TRBD2 agrees at 12 bases. CDR1 is SEHNR and CDR2 is FQNEAQ in the germline V gene (reference sequence). The ends lost 5 bases at V and 2 bases at J; junction bases unmatched: 6. CDR3 length: 16 residues.

This chain links TRBV10-1 with TRBJ2-3; maybe TRBD2 (7 bases). Trimming stripped 3 bases from V and 0 bases from J, with 13 bases between. CDR1 and CDR2 from the germline V gene are WNHNN and SYGVQD (reference sequence). The CDR3 sequence is 16 residues long. The CDR3 coding sequence is TGCGCCAGCAGTGATATGGGAGGGGGAAGCACAGATACGCAGTATTTT. Amino acid sequence: CASSDMGGGSTDTQYF.

The chain has TRBV1 and TRBJ1-2; the D call of TRBD1 is as the table states it, not checked on the DNA. TRBV1 is described as a pseudogene. The CDR3 loop spans 14 amino acids. CDR3 in DNA: TGCACCAGCAGCCAGGGGGACAGAAACTATGGCTACACCTTC. Its protein product is CTSSQGDRNYGYTF.

This clone was counted between two and nine times. In DNA form, the CDR3 reads TGCAGCGTTGAAGAACAGGGGGCAGGTCTTGGCTACACCTTC. It translates to CSVEEQGAGLGYTF. V is TRBV29-1 and J is TRBJ1-2, with 9 bases aligning to TRBD1. The CDR3 sequence is 14 residues long. V lost 0 bases, J lost 7 bases, and 6 bases stayed unmatched. Germline CDR1 is SQVTM and CDR2 is ANQGSEA.

CDR3 residues: CASRHRERGTEAFF. CDR3 bases: TGTGCCAGCAGACACCGGGAGCGGGGCACTGAAGCTTTCTTT. The chain joins TRBV2 to TRBJ1-1; D gene uncertain. Per germline, CDR1 SNHLY and CDR2 FYNNEI. V gave up 6 bases and J gave up 4 bases, with 15 bases separating them. The CDR3 loop spans 14 amino acids.

This clone showed up just a few times. The V gene is TRBV20-1, the J gene TRBJ2-2; 8 positions agree with TRBD2. CDR1 is DFQATT and CDR2 is SNEGSKA in the germline V gene (reference sequence). The V segment lost 3 bases and the J segment 4 bases; nucleotides outside the gene matches: 7. The CDR3 has 15 residues. CDR3 coding DNA: TGCAGTGCTAGTCCGATTCTAGCGGGCACCGGGGAGCTGTTTTTT. Translating it yields CSASPILAGTGELFF.

The table lists this clone with a few counts. The chain has TRBV6-5 and TRBJ1-2, with 7 bases that match TRBD1. The V gene's germline CDR1 is MNHEY and CDR2 SVGAGI. This CDR3 is built from 13 residues. Losses at the gene ends were 6 bases for V and 6 bases for J; bases not matched to a gene: 7. Here the CDR3 reads CASRTQGVNGYTF. The DNA of the CDR3 is TGTGCCAGCAGAACCCAGGGGGTAAATGGCTACACCTTC.

The chain has TRBV3-1 (or the pseudogene TRBV3-2) and TRBJ2-7; D gene unclear. Deletions cut 0 bases from V and 5 bases from J, with 14 bases between. The CDR3 sequence is 15 residues long. The germline CDR1 and CDR2 sequences are LGHDT and YNNKEL (reference sequence). This CDR3 reads CASSQDPLLLDEQYF. DNA of the CDR3: TGTGCCAGCAGCCAAGATCCATTACTCCTGGACGAGCAGTACTTC.

The chain links TRBV5-6 to TRBJ1-1; D remains ambiguous. V was cut by 4 bases and J by 2 bases, with 15 bases left in between. CDR3 length equals 15 residues. Germline V gene lookup returns CDR1 SGHDT and CDR2 YYEEEE. The CDR3 DNA reads TGTGCCAGCAGCGAGCGACCTGGACTCAACACTGAAGCTTTCTTT. Protein sequence: CASSERPGLNTEAFF.

The gene calls are TRBV19 and TRBJ1-1; TRBD1 aligns across 7 bases. The CDR3 runs 13 residues. Per germline, CDR1 LNHDA and CDR2 SQIVND (reference sequence). Germline trimming cut 6 bases from V and 8 bases from J; bases unmatched to any gene: 9. CDR3 loop: CASSNRDSREAFF. In DNA form, the CDR3 reads TGTGCCAGTAGCAACCGGGACAGCAGAGAAGCTTTCTTT.

The V and J genes are TRBV6-2 or TRBV6-3 and TRBJ2-7; 8 nucleotides match TRBD2. The CDR3 spans 17 residues. Germline assignment: CDR1 MNHEY and CDR2 SVGEGT. V lost 3 bases and J lost 7; bases outside the gene matches: 17. CDR3 residues: CASSYVVRGLVPREQYF. CDR3 coding DNA: TGTGCCAGCAGTTATGTGGTCCGGGGACTAGTCCCTCGGGAGCAGTACTTC.

The rearrangement uses TRBV11-3 and TRBJ2-1, with 13 bases aligning to TRBD2. There are 19 residues in the CDR3. J lost 9 bases, V lost 0 bases, and 14 bases had no gene match. CDR1 SGHNT and CDR2 YENEEA come from the germline V gene. CDR3 sequence (DNA): TGTGCCAGCAGCTTAGATCAAGGGGGGACTAGCGGGGCCCTGGGTGAGCAGTTCTTC. Translation: CASSLDQGGTSGALGEQFF.

The V call is TRBV29-1, the J call TRBJ1-1; D is possibly TRBD1 (6 bases). The CDR3 is made up of 14 amino acids. The V end lost 7 bases, the J end lost 1 base, and 16 bases lay between the germline ends. Per the germline V gene, CDR1 is SQVTM and CDR2 is ANQGSEA. In nucleotides, the CDR3 is TGCAGCGCCGCCGGGGGAGGGGGGAACACTGAAGCTTTCTTT. Protein sequence: CSAAGGGGNTEAFF.

The chain couples TRBV3-1 (or the pseudogene TRBV3-2) to TRBJ2-3, with 13 bases that match TRBD2. Trimming cost V 6 bases and J 6 bases; bases outside gene matches: 6. CDR3 size: 15 residues. Germline V gene data show CDR1 as LGHDT and CDR2 as YNNKEL (reference sequence). The CDR3 DNA sequence: TGTGCCAGCAGATCCGGACTAGCGGGAGCCGATACGCAGTATTTT. As protein: CASRSGLAGADTQYF.

A note on this clone: One end of the junction fails to match germline, which may point to a read error. The gene calls are TRBV9 and TRBJ2-1; D not resolved. The CDR3 sequence is 12 residues long. Germline V gene sequence: CDR1 SGDLS, CDR2 YYNGEE. Written as DNA, the CDR3 is TGTGCCAGCAGCGTAGCCTATAATGAGCAGTTCTTC. It translates to CASSVAYNEQFF.

V gene TRBV5-1 combines with J gene TRBJ2-1; 8 bases are shared with TRBD1. The CDR3 is 13 residues long. Per germline, CDR1 SGHRS and CDR2 YFSETQ. The V and J ends lost 6 bases and 5 bases, in that order; junction bases with no gene match: 4. In DNA form, the CDR3 reads TGCGCCAGCACCCGGACAGGGAACAATGAGCAGTTCTTC. As protein: CASTRTGNNEQFF.

The chain has TRBV3-1 (or the pseudogene TRBV3-2) and TRBJ1-2; D is uncertain. Germline loops: CDR1 LGHDT, CDR2 YNNKEL (reference sequence). Trimming cost V 1 base and J 0 bases, with 3 bases left between them. The CDR3 spans 13 residues. CDR3 region: CASSQAANYGYTF. The CDR3 region has the DNA TGTGCCAGCAGCCAAGCGGCTAACTATGGCTACACCTTC.